The 12 T cell receptor beta chains below were found in one sample sequenced in a study of T-cell memory formation after mild COVID-19. TCRdb passed the 5' RACE reads through MiXCR, listing each CDR3 protein once. Among more than 350,000 distinct CDR3 sequences, about 16% were seen once, and the ten largest hold 20% to 25%. Material for sequencing was PBMCs or a T cell subset sorted from them (not recorded which). Receptors were obtained from a young man who had mild COVID-19 (a few samples of this study predate the infection). Cell type and time point are not known.

The chain couples TRBV5-1 to TRBJ1-2; a weak D match, TRBD1 (5 bases). The CDR3 totals 14 residues. In germline, CDR1 is SGHRS, CDR2 YFSETQ. Between the trimmed V and J ends, which lost 0 bases and 7 bases, there was a span of 13 bases. The CDR3 loop reads CASSLVPGRLGYTF. The DNA for the CDR3 is TGCGCCAGCAGCTTGGTCCCGGGGCGCCTTGGCTACACCTTC.

In its sample, this clonotype was seen a few times. This sequence joins TRBV2 and TRBJ1-2; tentative D call: TRBD1 (6 bases). This CDR3 is built from 15 residues. V lost 4 bases and J lost 5, with 17 bases in between. In germline, CDR1 is SNHLY, CDR2 FYNNEI. The CDR3 region is CASSVTGRGGYGYTF. CDR3 nucleotide sequence: TGTGCCAGCAGTGTAACAGGGCGAGGGGGGTATGGCTACACCTTC.

This clonotype has only a few counts. This chain joins TRBV7-2 and TRBJ2-1; 7 bases match TRBD1. The germline gives CDR1 SGHTA, CDR2 FQGNSA. V lost 1 base and J lost 5; bases outside the gene matches: 2. The CDR3 runs 14 residues. The CDR3 spells CASSLGDRHNEQFF. CDR3 coding DNA: TGTGCCAGCAGCTTAGGGGACAGACACAATGAGCAGTTCTTC. Drawing the rest from reference TRBV7-2 and TRBJ2-1, the complete variable domain is GAGVSQSPSNKVTEKGKDVELRCDPISGHTALYWYRQSLGQGLEFLIYFQGNSAPDKSGLPSDRFSAERTGGSVSTLTIQRTQQEDSAVYLCASSLGDRHNEQFFGPGTRLTVL.

This clonotype appeared many times. This chain's CDR3 is CASSQIDRNEKLFF. CDR3 in DNA: TGTGCCAGCAGCCAGATCGACAGGAATGAAAAACTGTTTTTT. V gene TRBV5-6 combines with J gene TRBJ1-4, with D perhaps matching TRBD1 (6 bases). V lost 4 bases and J lost 5, with 12 bases in between. The CDR3 is 14 amino acids. Germline values: CDR1 SGHDT, CDR2 YYEEEE.

The genes are TRBV19 and TRBJ2-3; D possibly matches TRBD1 or TRBD2 (5 bases each). The V gene's germline CDR1 is LNHDA and CDR2 SQIVND (reference sequence). The CDR3 is made up of 17 amino acids. Deletions cut 7 bases from V and 8 bases from J, with 28 bases between. The CDR3: CASTESGTAILRGTQYF. CDR3 DNA sequence: TGTGCCAGTACTGAATCGGGGACCGCCATCCTGCGCGGTACGCAGTATTTT.

J is TRBJ2-5 and V is TRBV9; 8 bases are a match to TRBD2. Per the germline V gene, CDR1 is SGDLS and CDR2 is YYNGEE. This CDR3 region has 14 residues. After removal of 2 bases from V and 5 bases from J, the junction contained 5 bases not matched to a gene. The CDR3 DNA reads TGTGCCAGCAGCGTTGGCGGGGGGAGGGAGACCCAGTACTTC. Translated, it gives CASSVGGGRETQYF.

This clonotype was counted a few times. The rearrangement links TRBV11-2 to TRBJ2-2; D might be TRBD1 (7 bases). Deletions cut 0 bases from V and 0 bases from J, with 14 bases between. CDR1 is SGHAT, CDR2 FQNNGV, per germline. The CDR3 is 18 residues long. The CDR3 is CASSLEGRGTANTGELFF. CDR3 bases: TGTGCCAGCAGCTTAGAGGGCAGGGGGACTGCGAACACCGGGGAGCTGTTTTTT.

The V call is TRBV5-6, the J call TRBJ1-5; 7 bases agree with TRBD1. This CDR3 is 16 amino acids long. V dropped 4 bases and J dropped 0; count of bases not matched to a gene: 7. Germline-derived CDR1 and CDR2 are SGHDT and YYEEEE. The CDR3 DNA reads as TGTGCCAGCAGCACTCAACAGGGGTATAGCAATCAGCCCCAGCATTTT. As protein: CASSTQQGYSNQPQHF.

This clonotype was observed a few times. The V gene is TRBV27, the J gene TRBJ2-1; D possibly corresponds to TRBD2 (5 bases). Germline CDR1 reads MNHEY; CDR2 reads SMNVEV (reference sequence). With 6 bases removed from V and 9 bases from J, the gap between germline ends came to 12 bases. The CDR3 is 12 residues long. This CDR3 is CASSPPAGEQFF. CDR3 nucleotides: TGTGCCAGCAGCCCTCCCGCGGGTGAGCAGTTCTTC.

The chain carries TRBV10-2 and TRBJ1-2; 7 positions match TRBD1. This CDR3 contains 17 residues. Trimming cost V 3 bases and J 1 base; bases outside gene matches: 11. Germline CDR1 WSHSY, CDR2 SAAADI. CDR3 in amino acids: CASSDPGGILGNYGYTF. As DNA, the CDR3 is TGCGCCAGCAGTGATCCAGGGGGTATTCTGGGTAACTATGGCTACACCTTC.

This clonotype came up a few times. The chain links TRBV6-5 to TRBJ2-5, with TRBD1 matching over 9 bases. With 6 bases clipped from V and 1 base from J, the junction kept 9 bases outside the gene matches. Germline lookup yields CDR1 MNHEY and CDR2 SVGAGI. This CDR3 is built from 16 residues. CDR3 loop: CASSRLTGGAQETQYF. DNA for the CDR3: TGTGCCAGCAGCCGCCTGACAGGGGGTGCCCAAGAGACCCAGTACTTC.

This chain joins TRBV20-1 and TRBJ1-5; weak D call: TRBD1 (6 bases). The germline V gene encodes CDR1 DFQATT and CDR2 SNEGSKA (reference sequence). Trimming stripped 6 bases from V and 9 bases from J, with 15 bases between. The CDR3 runs 12 residues. The CDR3 is CSAGEQGLPQHF. CDR3 bases: TGCAGTGCCGGCGAACAGGGCTTGCCCCAGCATTTT.